The 2 T cell receptor beta chains listed next were all sequenced from one sample in a study of immune evolution from preneoplasia to lung adenocarcinoma. Sequencing was performed with immunoSEQ multiplex PCR; in TCRdb, only in-frame clones are kept and a portion is missing. Of approximately 17,000 clones in the sample, 75% to 90% were seen once. Source material: FFPE invasive lung adenocarcinoma tissue. These receptors originate from a person aged 65 to 85 with invasive lung adenocarcinoma.

J is TRBJ2-7 and V is TRBV7-8; D is unresolved. Germline loops: CDR1 SGHVS, CDR2 FQNEAQ. Trimming left V 3 bases short and J 6 bases short, with 6 bases between. This CDR3 contains 11 residues. The DNA of the CDR3 is TGTGCCAGCAGCTTCGCCCTCGAGCAGTACTTC. Amino acids: CASSFALEQYF.

This clone was detected only a few times. This chain connects TRBV10-1 to TRBJ1-1; no definite D call. The CDR3 has 13 residues. Germline V gene data show CDR1 as WNHNN and CDR2 as SYGVQD (reference sequence). V was trimmed by 5 bases and J by 1 base, leaving 8 bases between them. In nucleotides, the CDR3 is TGCGCCAGCAGTCGGGCGGCGAACACTGAAGCTTTCTTT. It encodes CASSRAANTEAFF.